This T cell receptor (beta chain) came from a study of T cells in Graves' hyperthyroidism and ophthalmopathy. This clonotype was recorded many times. Its specificity is not known. The ends were cut back, 1 base at V and 10 bases at J, with 14 bases in the middle. The germline CDR1 and CDR2 sequences are MNHNS and SASEGT. There are 15 residues in the CDR3. The study excluded patients with uncontrolled infection, other autoimmune disease, pregnancy or lactation. Diagnostic assessment was based on clinical symptoms, serum thyroxine and TRAb, thyroid ultrasound and orbital computed tomography. Using RNA transcripts as the source, TCR beta CDR3 regions were amplified. The TCR CDR3 was amplified in a first-round RT-PCR using the HTBI primer set. TCRdb re-analysed the multiplex PCR reads in MiXCR, keeping a single row per CDR3 protein. The sample yields some 360,000 distinct CDR3 sequences, 15% to 20% seen once.

Study outcomes and limitations: The model's output predicted ophthalmopathy at a median of roughly 6 months prior to onset.

V is TRBV6-1 and J is TRBJ1-6; no definite D call. Sample: blood. The sequence derives from a woman between 40 and 50 years old with Graves' ophthalmopathy. CDR3 nucleotides: TGTGCCAGCAGTGAAGGGGCTTCTTATGGATCACCCCTCCACTTT. It codes for CASSEGASYGSPLHF.